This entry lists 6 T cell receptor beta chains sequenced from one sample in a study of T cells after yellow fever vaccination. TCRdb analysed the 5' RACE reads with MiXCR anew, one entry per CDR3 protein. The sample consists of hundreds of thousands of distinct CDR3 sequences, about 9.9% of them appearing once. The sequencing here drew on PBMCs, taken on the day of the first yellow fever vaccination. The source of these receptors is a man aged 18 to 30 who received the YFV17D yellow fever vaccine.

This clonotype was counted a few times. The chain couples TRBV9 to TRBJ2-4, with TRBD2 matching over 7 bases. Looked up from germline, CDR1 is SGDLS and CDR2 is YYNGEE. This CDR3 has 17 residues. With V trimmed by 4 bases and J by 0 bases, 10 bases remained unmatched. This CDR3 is CASSPVGGAEAKNIQYF. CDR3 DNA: TGTGCCAGCAGCCCGGTGGGAGGGGCCGAAGCCAAAAACATTCAGTACTTC.

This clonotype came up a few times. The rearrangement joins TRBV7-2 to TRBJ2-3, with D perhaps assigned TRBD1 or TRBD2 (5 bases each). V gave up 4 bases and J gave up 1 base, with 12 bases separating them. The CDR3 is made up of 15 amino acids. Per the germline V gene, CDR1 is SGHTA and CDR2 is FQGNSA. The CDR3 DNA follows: TGTGCCAGCAGCTCCCGGGACCGACGCACAGATACGCAGTATTTT. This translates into CASSSRDRRTDTQYF. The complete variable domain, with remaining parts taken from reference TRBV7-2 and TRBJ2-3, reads GAGVSQSPSNKVTEKGKDVELRCDPISGHTALYWYRQSLGQGLEFLIYFQGNSAPDKSGLPSDRFSAERTGGSVSTLTIQRTQQEDSAVYLCASSSRDRRTDTQYFGPGTRLTVL.

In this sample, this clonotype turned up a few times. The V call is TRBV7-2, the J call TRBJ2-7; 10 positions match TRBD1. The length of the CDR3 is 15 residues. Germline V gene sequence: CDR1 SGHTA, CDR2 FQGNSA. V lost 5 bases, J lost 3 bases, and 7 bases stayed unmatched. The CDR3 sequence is CASSGDRGLFYEQYF. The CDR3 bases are TGTGCCAGCAGCGGAGACAGGGGGCTTTTCTACGAGCAGTACTTC.

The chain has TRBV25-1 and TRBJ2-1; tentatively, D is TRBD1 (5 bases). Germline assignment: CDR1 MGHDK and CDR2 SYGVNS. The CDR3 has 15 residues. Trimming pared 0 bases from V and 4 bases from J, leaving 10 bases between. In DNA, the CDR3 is TGTGCCAGCAGTGAATACGACAGTTATTACAATGAGCAGTTCTTC. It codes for CASSEYDSYYNEQFF.

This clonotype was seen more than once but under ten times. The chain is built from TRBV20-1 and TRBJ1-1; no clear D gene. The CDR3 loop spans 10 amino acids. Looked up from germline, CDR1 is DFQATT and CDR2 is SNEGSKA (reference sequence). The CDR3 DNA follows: TGCTCTGAGGCTGGCACTGAAGCTTTCTTT. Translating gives CSEAGTEAFF.

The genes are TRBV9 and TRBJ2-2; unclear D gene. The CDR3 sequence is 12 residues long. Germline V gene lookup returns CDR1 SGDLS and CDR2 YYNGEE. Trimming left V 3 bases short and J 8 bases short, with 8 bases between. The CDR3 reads CASSDRRGELFF. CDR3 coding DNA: TGTGCCAGCAGCGACAGAAGGGGGGAGCTGTTTTTT.